The 4 T cell receptor beta chains below come from one sample, sequenced in a study of technical replicates of blood from a few donors. The data were produced by immunoSEQ multiplex PCR, yet TCRdb's version contains in-frame clones alone and is incomplete. Found here are tens of thousands of clones, 94% of them singletons; the top ten hold 0.25%. Sequencing was performed on T cells isolated from PBMCs. Every receptor here comes from a human donor in good health.

The genes are TRBV27 and TRBJ2-7, with 10 nucleotides matching TRBD2. From germline, CDR1 is MNHEY and CDR2 SMNVEV (reference sequence). The ends lost 7 bases at V and 3 bases at J; junction bases unmatched: 15. This CDR3 has 17 amino acids. CDR3 region: CASKALAGGSLFYEQYF. CDR3 nucleotides: TGTGCCAGCAAGGCTTTAGCGGGAGGTTCCCTCTTCTACGAGCAGTACTTC.

The chain has TRBV25-1 and TRBJ2-5; 8 bases agree with TRBD2. Germline V gene data show CDR1 as MGHDK and CDR2 as SYGVNS. The ends lost 8 bases at V and 0 bases at J; junction bases unmatched: 5. The CDR3 length is 14 residues. CDR3 residues: CASSGTRHQETQYF. For the CDR3, the DNA is TGTGCCAGCTCCGGGACTAGACACCAAGAGACCCAGTACTTC.

V gene TRBV6-6 combines with J gene TRBJ2-7; D uncertain. V lost 6 bases to trimming and J lost 2 bases, with 14 bases between them. The CDR3 has 14 amino acids. Germline CDR1 MNHNY, CDR2 SVGAGI (reference sequence). The CDR3 DNA reads TGTGCCAGCAGCGCCGCGCTAACCCCCTACGAGCAGTACTTC. The encoded protein is CASSAALTPYEQYF.

This clone was seen a single time. The genes are TRBV4-1 and TRBJ1-5; 7 nucleotides align to TRBD1. Germline trimming cut 3 bases from V and 0 bases from J; bases unmatched to any gene: 2. This CDR3 spans 15 amino acids. CDR1 is MGHRA, CDR2 YSYEKL, per germline. DNA for the CDR3: TGCGCCAGCAGCCACCGGGACAGTAGCAATCAGCCCCAGCATTTT. The encoded protein is CASSHRDSSNQPQHF.